The clone carrying this T cell receptor (beta chain) is a singleton in its sample. Its specificity is not known. Germline values: CDR1 SEHNR, CDR2 FQNEAQ (reference sequence). This CDR3 has 16 residues. V gave up 5 bases and J gave up 0 bases, with 17 bases separating them. The source of the sample is a study of cytomegalovirus exposure and HLA in healthy donors. Study-level background: Of approximately 400 genotyped donors, approximately 80% clustered with self-reported Caucasian donors.

A multiplex PCR was run with 60 Vbeta primers and 13 Jbeta primers. Per the original data handling: A later analysis counted approximately 88 million unique TCR beta chains, some 11 million shared. Generated by immunoSEQ multiplex PCR, the TCRdb table keeps only in-frame clones and is missing some. V, J and clone size are those of that table, while D and trimming were read from the DNA. Of over 150,000 clones in the sample, roughly 77% were seen once. Study observations and caveats: The authors considered a cluster of highly shared sequence variants likely to be a sequencing artifact. Common viral pathogens were later found to be apparently linked to several of the most significant clusters.

This chain links TRBV7-9 with TRBJ2-7, with D possibly being TRBD1 (5 bases). Input material: PBMCs. This TCR came from a woman under 40 in good health and CMV-seropositive. CDR3 in amino acids: CASSLPRAGPSYEQYF. For the CDR3, the DNA is TGTGCCAGCAGCCTCCCCCGGGCAGGGCCCTCCTACGAGCAGTACTTC.